Below, 10 T cell receptor beta chains from the same sample are listed, as sequenced in a study of CD8 T cells in Susac syndrome. Reverse transcription of about 0.5 to 1 ug RNA was carried out with random hexamers. One entry per CDR3 protein, called by TCRdb with MiXCR from the immunoSEQ multiplex PCR reads. Among under 200,000 distinct CDR3 sequences, approximately 95% were seen once, and the ten largest hold around 0.092%. Input material: CD4+ T cells from PBMCs. These receptors were obtained from a human donor with Susac syndrome.

The V call is TRBV7-9, the J call TRBJ1-1; 8 bases fit TRBD1. Germline CDR1 and CDR2: SEHNR and FQNEAQ (reference sequence). The CDR3 covers 16 residues. J was trimmed by 0 bases and V by 0 bases; bases with no gene match: 3. In DNA form, the CDR3 reads TGTGCCAGCAGCTTAGCCGGACAGGGCATGAACACTGAAGCTTTCTTT. This translates into CASSLAGQGMNTEAFF.

V is TRBV30 and J is TRBJ1-2; no clear D. Trimming took 0 bases from V and 4 from J, leaving 9 bases between them. This CDR3 has 13 residues. Germline assignment: CDR1 GTSNPN and CDR2 SVGIG (reference sequence). In nucleotides, the CDR3 is TGTGCCTGGAGTGTAGACCTTATCTATGGCTACACCTTC. The encoded protein is CAWSVDLIYGYTF.

This clonotype was picked up one time. The chain uses TRBV3-1 and TRBJ1-5, with D unclear. V lost 8 bases to trimming and J lost 0 bases, with 8 bases between them. CDR1 and CDR2 (germline): LGHDT, YNNKEL (reference sequence). The CDR3 is 13 residues long. The CDR3 nucleotides are TGTGCCAGCGGGTATTATAGCAATCAGCCCCAGCATTTT. This gives the protein CASGYYSNQPQHF.

The chain carries TRBV20-1 and TRBJ2-3; D not resolved. This CDR3 comprises 13 residues. Germline V gene data show CDR1 as DFQATT and CDR2 as SNEGSKA (reference sequence). V gave up 7 bases and J gave up 1 base, with 12 bases separating them. CDR3 sequence (DNA): TGCAGTGTAGAAGGCCGAGGCACAGATACGCAGTATTTT. Translating gives CSVEGRGTDTQYF.

V is TRBV29-1 and J is TRBJ2-2; tentative D call: TRBD2 (5 bases). The germline V gene encodes CDR1 SQVTM and CDR2 ANQGSEA. This CDR3 has 12 residues. Between the trimmed V and J ends, which lost 5 bases and 8 bases, there was a span of 12 bases. The CDR3 DNA reads as TGCAGCGTTAAGGAGGCGCAGGGGGAGCTGTTTTTT. This codes for CSVKEAQGELFF.

V is TRBV6-1 and J is TRBJ2-7; 10 positions agree with TRBD2. The CDR3 totals 16 residues. The J segment lost 4 bases and the V segment lost 6 bases, leaving 12 bases of the junction unmatched. CDR1 is MNHNS and CDR2 is SASEGT in the germline V gene. The CDR3 DNA is TGTGCCAGCAGGCCGTGGAAGCGGGGGGGCCAGTACGAGCAGTACTTC. It yields the protein CASRPWKRGGQYEQYF.

This clonotype was detected only once. The chain links TRBV9 to TRBJ2-1; 7 bases line up with TRBD1. CDR3 length: 15 amino acids. The trim removed 1 base at V and 4 bases at J, leaving 5 bases unmatched. Germline V gene lookup returns CDR1 SGDLS and CDR2 YYNGEE. DNA for the CDR3: TGTGCCAGCAGCGTACAACCGGGACAGTACAATGAGCAGTTCTTC. Amino acids: CASSVQPGQYNEQFF.

The chain is built from TRBV3-1 and TRBJ1-6; D is perhaps TRBD1 (5 bases). Between the trimmed V and J ends, which lost 1 base and 7 bases, there was a span of 11 bases. CDR1 is LGHDT, CDR2 YNNKEL, per germline (reference sequence). The CDR3 runs 15 residues. CDR3 protein: CASSQGTSRNSPLHF. The CDR3 DNA reads TGTGCCAGCAGCCAAGGGACATCCCGAAATTCACCCCTCCACTTT.

This clonotype was seen only a few times. This sequence joins TRBV4-3 and TRBJ2-1, with 7 bases that match TRBD1. CDR3 size: 16 residues. The V gene's germline CDR1 is LGHNA and CDR2 YSLEER. With 0 bases clipped from V and 4 bases from J, the junction kept 6 bases outside the gene matches. The CDR3 here is CASSQDWGQPYNEQFF. CDR3 coding DNA: TGCGCCAGCAGCCAAGATTGGGGACAGCCTTACAATGAGCAGTTCTTC.

This chain joins TRBV12-3 or TRBV12-4 and TRBJ2-7; perhaps TRBD1 as D (6 bases). CDR3 size: 14 residues. V dropped 4 bases and J dropped 3 bases, with 13 bases sitting between them. Here the CDR3 reads CASSSTGQYYEQYF. CDR3 DNA sequence: TGTGCCAGCAGTTCCACAGGGCAGTACTACGAGCAGTACTTC.